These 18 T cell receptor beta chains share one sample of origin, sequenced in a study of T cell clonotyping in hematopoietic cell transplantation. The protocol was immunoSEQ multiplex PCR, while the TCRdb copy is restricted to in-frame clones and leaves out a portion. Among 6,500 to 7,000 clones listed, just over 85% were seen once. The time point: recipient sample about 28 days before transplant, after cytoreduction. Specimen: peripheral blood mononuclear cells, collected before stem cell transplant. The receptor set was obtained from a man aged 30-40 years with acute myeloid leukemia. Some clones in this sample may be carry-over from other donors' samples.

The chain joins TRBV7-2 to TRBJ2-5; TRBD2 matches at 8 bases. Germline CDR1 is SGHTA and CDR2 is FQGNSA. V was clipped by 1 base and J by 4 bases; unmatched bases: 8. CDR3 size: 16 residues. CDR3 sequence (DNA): TGTGCCAGCAGCTTAGGGGGGGGGCTAGCGGGAGAGACCCAGTACTTC. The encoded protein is CASSLGGGLAGETQYF. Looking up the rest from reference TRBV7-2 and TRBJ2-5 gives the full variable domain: GAGVSQSPSNKVTEKGKDVELRCDPISGHTALYWYRQSLGQGLEFLIYFQGNSAPDKSGLPSDRFSAERTGGSVSTLTIQRTQQEDSAVYLCASSLGGGLAGETQYFGPGTRLLVL.

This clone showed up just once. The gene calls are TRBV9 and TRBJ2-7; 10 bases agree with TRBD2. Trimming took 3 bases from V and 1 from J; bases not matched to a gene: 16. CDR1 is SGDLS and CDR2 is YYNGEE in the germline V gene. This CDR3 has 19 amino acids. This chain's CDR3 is CASSAPLRGSSGGSYEQYF. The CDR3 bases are TGTGCCAGCAGCGCACCTCTACGGGGTTCTAGCGGGGGATCCTACGAGCAGTACTTC.

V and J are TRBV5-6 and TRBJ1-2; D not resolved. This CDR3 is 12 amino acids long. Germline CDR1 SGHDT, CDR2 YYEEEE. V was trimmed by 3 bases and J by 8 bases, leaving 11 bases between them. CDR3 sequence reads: CASSSSPGGYTF. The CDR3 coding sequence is TGTGCCAGCAGCTCCTCCCCGGGCGGCTACACCTTC. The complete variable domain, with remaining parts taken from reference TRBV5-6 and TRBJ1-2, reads DAGVTQSPTHLIKTRGQQVTLRCSPKSGHDTVSWYQQALGQGPQFIFQYYEEEERQRGNFPDRFSGHQFPNYSSELNVNALLLGDSALYLCASSSSPGGYTFGSGTRLTVV.

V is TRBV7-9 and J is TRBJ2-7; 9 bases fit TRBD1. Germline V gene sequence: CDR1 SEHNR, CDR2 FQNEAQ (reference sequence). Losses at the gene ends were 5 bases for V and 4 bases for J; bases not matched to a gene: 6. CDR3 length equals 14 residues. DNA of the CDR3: TGTGCCAGCAGCCTCCGGGACAGGGTTTACGAGCAGTACTTC. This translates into CASSLRDRVYEQYF.

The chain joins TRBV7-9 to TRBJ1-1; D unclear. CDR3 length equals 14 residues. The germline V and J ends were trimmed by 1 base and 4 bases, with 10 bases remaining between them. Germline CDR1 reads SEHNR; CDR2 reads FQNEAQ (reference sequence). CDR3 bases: TGTGCCAGCAGCTTAGAATGGGATAGCACTGAAGCTTTCTTT. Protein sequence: CASSLEWDSTEAFF. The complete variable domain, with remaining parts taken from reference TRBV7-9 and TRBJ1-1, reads DTGVSQNPRHKITKRGQNVTFRCDPISEHNRLYWYRQTLGQGPEFLTYFQNEAQLEKSRLLSDRFSAERPKGSFSTLEIQRTEQGDSAMYLCASSLEWDSTEAFFGQGTRLTVV.

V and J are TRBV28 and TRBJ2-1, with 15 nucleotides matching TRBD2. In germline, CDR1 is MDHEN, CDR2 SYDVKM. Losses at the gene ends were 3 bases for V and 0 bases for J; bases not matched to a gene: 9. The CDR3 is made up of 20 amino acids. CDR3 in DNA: TGTGCCAGCAGTTTCCAAGGACTAGCGGGAGGGTCCAGCTCCTACAATGAGCAGTTCTTC. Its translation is CASSFQGLAGGSSSYNEQFF.

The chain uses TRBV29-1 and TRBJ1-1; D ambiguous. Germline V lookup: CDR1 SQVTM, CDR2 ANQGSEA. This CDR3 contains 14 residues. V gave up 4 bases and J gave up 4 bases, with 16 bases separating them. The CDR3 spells CSVVQDPVSTEAFF. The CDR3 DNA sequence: TGCAGCGTTGTCCAGGACCCCGTTAGCACTGAAGCTTTCTTT.

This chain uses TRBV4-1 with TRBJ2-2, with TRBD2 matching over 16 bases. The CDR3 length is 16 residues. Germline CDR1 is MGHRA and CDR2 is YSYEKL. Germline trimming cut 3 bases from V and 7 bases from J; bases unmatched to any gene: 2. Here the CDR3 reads CASSQGLAGGVGELFF. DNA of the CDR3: TGCGCCAGCAGCCAGGGACTAGCGGGAGGGGTCGGGGAGCTGTTTTTT.

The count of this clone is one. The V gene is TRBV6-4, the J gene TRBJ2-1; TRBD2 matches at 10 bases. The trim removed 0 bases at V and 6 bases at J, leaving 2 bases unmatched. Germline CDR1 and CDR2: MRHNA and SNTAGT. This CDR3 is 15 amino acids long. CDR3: CASSDSAGGPNEQFF. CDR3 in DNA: TGTGCCAGCAGTGACTCAGCGGGAGGGCCCAATGAGCAGTTCTTC.

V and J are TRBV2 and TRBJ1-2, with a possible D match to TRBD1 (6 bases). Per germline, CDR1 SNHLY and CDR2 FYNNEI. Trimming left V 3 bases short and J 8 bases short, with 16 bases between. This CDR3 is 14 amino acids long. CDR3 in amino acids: CASSEIAGGDGYTF. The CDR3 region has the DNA TGTGCCAGCAGTGAGATAGCGGGGGGCGACGGCTACACCTTC.

CDR3 bases: TGCGCCAGCAGCCAAGCTGGGAACACTGAAGCTTTCTTT. Protein: CASSQAGNTEAFF. This chain joins TRBV4-3 and TRBJ1-1; D is undetermined. V was shortened by 1 base and J by 1 base, with 4 bases between the two germline ends. This CDR3 is built from 13 residues. The germline V gene encodes CDR1 LGHNA and CDR2 YSLEER.

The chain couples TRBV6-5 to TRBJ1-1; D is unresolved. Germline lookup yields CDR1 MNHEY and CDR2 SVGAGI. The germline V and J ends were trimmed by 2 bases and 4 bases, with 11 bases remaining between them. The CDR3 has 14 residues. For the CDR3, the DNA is TGTGCCAGCAGTTACGGCGGGGAGGGCACTGAAGCTTTCTTT. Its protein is CASSYGGEGTEAFF.

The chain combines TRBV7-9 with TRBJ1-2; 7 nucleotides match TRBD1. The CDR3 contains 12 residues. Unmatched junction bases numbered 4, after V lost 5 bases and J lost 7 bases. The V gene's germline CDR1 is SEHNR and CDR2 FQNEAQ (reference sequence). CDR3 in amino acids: CASSRDSPGYTF. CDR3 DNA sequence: TGTGCCAGCAGCCGGGACAGCCCTGGCTACACCTTC. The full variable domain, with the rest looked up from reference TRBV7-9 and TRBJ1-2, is DTGVSQNPRHKITKRGQNVTFRCDPISEHNRLYWYRQTLGQGPEFLTYFQNEAQLEKSRLLSDRFSAERPKGSFSTLEIQRTEQGDSAMYLCASSRDSPGYTFGSGTRLTVV.

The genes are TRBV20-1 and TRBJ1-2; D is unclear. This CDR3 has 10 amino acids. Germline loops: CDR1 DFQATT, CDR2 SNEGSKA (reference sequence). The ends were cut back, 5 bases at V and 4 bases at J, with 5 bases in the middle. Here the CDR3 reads CSAPSYGYTF. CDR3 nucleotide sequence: TGCAGTGCTCCGTCCTATGGCTACACCTTC.

CDR3 protein: CASSIVPSGLRNEQFF. CDR3 sequence (DNA): TGTGCCAGTAGTATAGTACCTAGCGGTCTAAGGAATGAGCAGTTCTTC. The J gene is TRBJ2-1, the V gene TRBV19, with TRBD2 matching over 7 bases. V lost 1 base and J lost 7; bases outside the gene matches: 10. CDR3 size: 16 residues. Germline V gives CDR1 LNHDA, CDR2 SQIVND (reference sequence).

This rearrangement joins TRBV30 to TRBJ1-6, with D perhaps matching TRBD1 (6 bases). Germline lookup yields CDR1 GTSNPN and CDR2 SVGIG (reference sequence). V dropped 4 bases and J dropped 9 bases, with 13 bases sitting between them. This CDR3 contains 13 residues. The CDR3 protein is CAWMRGLSSPLHF. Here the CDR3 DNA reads TGTGCCTGGATGAGGGGGTTGAGTTCACCCCTCCACTTT.

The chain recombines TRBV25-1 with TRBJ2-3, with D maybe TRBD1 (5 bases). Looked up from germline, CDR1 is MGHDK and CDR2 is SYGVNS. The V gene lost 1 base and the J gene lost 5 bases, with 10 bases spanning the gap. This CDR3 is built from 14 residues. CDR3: CASSEWGQGDTQYF. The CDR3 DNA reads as TGTGCCAGCAGTGAATGGGGCCAGGGAGATACGCAGTATTTT.

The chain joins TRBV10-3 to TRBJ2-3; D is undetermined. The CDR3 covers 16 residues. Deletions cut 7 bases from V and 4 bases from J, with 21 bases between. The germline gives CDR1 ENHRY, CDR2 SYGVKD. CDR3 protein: CAIIPGRNGRADTQYF. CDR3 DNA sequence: TGTGCCATCATACCCGGCCGAAATGGGCGCGCAGATACGCAGTATTTT.